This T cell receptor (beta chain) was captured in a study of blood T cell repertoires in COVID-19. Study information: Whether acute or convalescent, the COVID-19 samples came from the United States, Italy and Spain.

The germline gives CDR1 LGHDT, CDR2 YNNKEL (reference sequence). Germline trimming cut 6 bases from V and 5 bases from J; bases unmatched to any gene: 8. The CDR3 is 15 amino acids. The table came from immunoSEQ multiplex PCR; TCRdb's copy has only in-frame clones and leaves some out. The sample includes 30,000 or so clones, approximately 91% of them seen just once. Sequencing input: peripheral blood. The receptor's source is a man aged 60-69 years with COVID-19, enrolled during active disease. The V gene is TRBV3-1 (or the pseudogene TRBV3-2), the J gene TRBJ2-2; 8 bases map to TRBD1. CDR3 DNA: TGTGCCAGCAGTCTGCAGGGGGCTTGGACCGGGGAGCTGTTTTTT. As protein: CASSLQGAWTGELFF.